The entry below gives a single T cell receptor beta chain sequence along with its context. The V gene end was trimmed by 6 bases and the J gene end by 6 bases; junction bases not matched to a gene: 8. CDR1 is MNHEY and CDR2 is SVGAGI in the germline V gene. CDR3 length: 13 amino acids. These data originate in a study of shared clonotypes between healthy human individuals. Method: immunoSEQ multiplex PCR; TCRdb's copy keeps in-frame clones and lacks some. The sample lists 400,000 to 600,000 clones, about 75% occurring once. The chain combines TRBV6-5 with TRBJ2-7; 7 nucleotides align to TRBD2. Material: PBMCs. This sequence originates from a woman aged 40 to 49 in good health. Some clones in this sample may be carry-over from other donors' samples. This CDR3 reads CASRPPGGTEQYF. CDR3 in DNA: TGTGCCAGCAGGCCTCCCGGGGGGACCGAGCAGTACTTC.